The 5 T cell receptor beta chains below were found in one sample sequenced in a study of T cell responses to AZD1222 COVID-19 vaccine (dated by TCRdb to the early 2020s). The time point label for this specimen denotes: baseline before first vaccination. Library preparation used the immunoSEQ multiplex PCR assay. TCRdb holds this immuneACCESS table with in-frame rearrangements only. Some clones are missing; in checked studies, unresolved V genes explain under half, and the rest has no known cause. The sample data list about 140,000 clones, and 80% to 90% of these were observed just once. The ten largest account for roughly 1.7% of the sample. The sample was peripheral blood, taken on day 0 of AZD1222 vaccination. These receptors were obtained from an adult in good health.

This clone was recorded only once. The V and J genes are TRBV28 and TRBJ1-4; no clear D. Trimming cost V 7 bases and J 8 bases, with 14 bases left between them. Germline CDR1 MDHEN, CDR2 SYDVKM. There are 13 residues in the CDR3. The CDR3 reads CASTETEREKLFF. As DNA, the CDR3 is TGTGCCAGCACCGAAACAGAGAGGGAAAAACTGTTTTTT.

The chain is built from TRBV24-1 and TRBJ1-5; possibly TRBD1 for D (6 bases). This CDR3 region has 14 residues. Trimming stripped 5 bases from V and 9 bases from J, with 16 bases between. The V gene's germline CDR1 is KGHDR and CDR2 SFDVKD. CDR3: CATSARQVQWPQHF. The DNA for the CDR3 is TGTGCCACCAGTGCCCGACAGGTCCAATGGCCCCAGCATTTT.

The CDR3 reads CASSLYAANREKLFF. The CDR3 DNA follows: TGTGCCAGCAGCTTATACGCCGCAAACAGGGAAAAACTGTTTTTT. This chain links TRBV7-8 with TRBJ1-4; a weak D match, TRBD1 (5 bases). Trimming pared 2 bases from V and 8 bases from J, leaving 15 bases between. Germline V gives CDR1 SGHVS, CDR2 FQNEAQ. This CDR3 is built from 15 residues.

To note about this clone: Other DNA sequences within the sample encode an identical CDR3. J is TRBJ1-5 and V is TRBV18, with 8 nucleotides matching TRBD1. The ends lost 3 bases at V and 0 bases at J; junction bases unmatched: 1. The CDR3 has 15 residues. CDR1 is KGHSH, CDR2 LQKENI, per germline. The CDR3 sequence: CASSPDRGSNQPQHF. The CDR3 region has the DNA TGTGCCAGCTCACCCGACAGGGGTAGCAATCAGCCCCAGCATTTT.

The J gene is TRBJ2-1, the V gene TRBV19; 8 positions agree with TRBD1. The CDR3 loop spans 15 amino acids. V shed 5 bases and J 2 bases; nucleotides not matched to a gene: 5. CDR1 LNHDA and CDR2 SQIVND come from the germline V gene (reference sequence). The CDR3 here is CASSRGTGTYNEQFF. The CDR3 DNA sequence: TGTGCCAGTAGTCGAGGGACAGGAACCTACAATGAGCAGTTCTTC.